These 30 T cell receptor beta chains share one sample of origin, sequenced in a study of blood T cell repertoires in COVID-19. TCRdb keeps only in-frame clones here, not all; method: immunoSEQ multiplex PCR. The sample has under 200,000 clones; 60% to 85% are singletons. Input material: peripheral blood. Every receptor here comes from a man between 65 and 80 years old with acute or convalescent COVID-19.

This chain joins TRBV4-3 and TRBJ1-5, with 8 bases that match TRBD1. CDR3 length: 17 residues. Germline CDR1 and CDR2: LGHNA and YSLEER. With 0 bases clipped from V and 5 bases from J, the junction kept 9 bases outside the gene matches. CDR3 amino acids: CASSQEAGGAGHQPQHF. The CDR3 DNA reads as TGCGCCAGCAGCCAAGAAGCAGGGGGCGCAGGGCATCAGCCCCAGCATTTT.

The chain recombines TRBV5-4 with TRBJ2-3; TRBD1 matches at 9 bases. Trimming cost V 4 bases and J 5 bases; bases outside gene matches: 11. The CDR3 is 16 amino acids. Germline V CDR1 and CDR2: SGHNT, YYREEE (reference sequence). In nucleotides, the CDR3 is TGTGCCAGCAGCAAACCGGGACAGGGAATAGGAGATACGCAGTATTTT. Translating it yields CASSKPGQGIGDTQYF.

This clone occurred once. The chain joins TRBV2 to TRBJ1-6; TRBD1 matches at 7 bases. Germline CDR1 reads SNHLY; CDR2 reads FYNNEI. The V segment lost 5 bases and the J segment 2 bases; nucleotides outside the gene matches: 3. CDR3 length equals 15 residues. CDR3 residues: CASSSGGTYNSPLHF. CDR3 DNA: TGTGCCAGCAGTTCAGGGGGAACCTATAATTCACCCCTCCACTTT.

The CDR3 here is CASSAAKGLAGKETQYF. CDR3 nucleotides: TGTGCCAGTAGTGCCGCTAAGGGACTAGCGGGGAAAGAGACCCAGTACTTC. The gene calls are TRBV19 and TRBJ2-5; 13 bases fit TRBD2. Germline CDR1 and CDR2: LNHDA and SQIVND (reference sequence). Losses at the gene ends were 5 bases for V and 3 bases for J; bases not matched to a gene: 9. The CDR3 extends over 17 amino acids.

The J gene is TRBJ2-4, the V gene TRBV7-8; 7 positions agree with TRBD1. The CDR3 length is 15 residues. CDR1 is SGHVS and CDR2 is FQNEAQ in the germline V gene. J lost 7 bases, V lost 5 bases, and 11 bases had no gene match. The CDR3: CASSLTRGMENIQYF. DNA for the CDR3: TGTGCCAGCAGCCTTACCAGGGGGATGGAGAACATTCAGTACTTC.

The chain combines TRBV27 with TRBJ2-7; 9 bases map to TRBD1. This CDR3 has 15 residues. The V segment lost 3 bases and the J segment 4 bases; nucleotides outside the gene matches: 7. Germline lookup yields CDR1 MNHEY and CDR2 SMNVEV (reference sequence). DNA for the CDR3: TGTGCCAGCAGTTTCTCGGGACAGGGATCTTACGAGCAGTACTTC. Its protein product is CASSFSGQGSYEQYF.

In its sample, this clone was seen once. V gene TRBV5-5 combines with J gene TRBJ1-2; the D is unclear. The CDR3 length is 15 residues. The V gene's germline CDR1 is SGHKS and CDR2 YYEKEE (reference sequence). Trimming took off 4 bases at V and 1 base at J, with 14 bases between the two ends. The CDR3 region has the DNA TGTGCCAGCAGCGAGGGCCCTTCCGTTAACTATGGCTACACCTTC. Amino acid sequence: CASSEGPSVNYGYTF.

The chain links TRBV9 to TRBJ2-7, with TRBD2 identical over 7 bases. The V and J ends lost 0 bases and 3 bases, in that order; junction bases with no gene match: 6. Germline V lookup: CDR1 SGDLS, CDR2 YYNGEE. The CDR3 spans 15 residues. CDR3 DNA: TGTGCCAGCAGCGTAGAGGCGACTAGCCACTACGAGCAGTACTTC. It yields the protein CASSVEATSHYEQYF.

The rearrangement uses TRBV19 and TRBJ1-1, with 8 nucleotides matching TRBD1. This CDR3 is built from 13 residues. Germline loops: CDR1 LNHDA, CDR2 SQIVND (reference sequence). Trimming cost V 6 bases and J 4 bases; bases outside gene matches: 4. The CDR3 reads CASSDRGGTEAFF. The CDR3 bases are TGTGCCAGTAGCGACAGGGGTGGCACTGAAGCTTTCTTT. The variable domain in full, completed from reference TRBV19 and TRBJ1-1, reads DGGITQSPKYLFRKEGQNVTLSCEQNLNHDAMYWYRQDPGQGLRLIYYSQIVNDFQKGDIAEGYSVSREKKESFPLTVTSAQKNPTAFYLCASSDRGGTEAFFGQGTRLTVV.

The rearrangement uses TRBV19 and TRBJ2-3; 14 positions match TRBD2. Trimming took 7 bases from V and 5 from J; bases not matched to a gene: 5. Germline-derived CDR1 and CDR2 are LNHDA and SQIVND (reference sequence). This CDR3 is built from 15 residues. CDR3 coding DNA: TGTGCCAGTACGACTAGCGGGGGGGCCGGAGATACGCAGTATTTT. Its protein product is CASTTSGGAGDTQYF.

V and J are TRBV24-1 and TRBJ2-3; D gene ambiguous. The CDR3 totals 17 residues. Per germline, CDR1 KGHDR and CDR2 SFDVKD. Trimming removed 5 bases at V and 1 base at J, with 18 bases between. CDR3 protein: CATSGWPIVGGTDTQYF. CDR3 sequence (DNA): TGTGCCACCAGTGGCTGGCCAATCGTTGGAGGCACAGATACGCAGTATTTT.

This clone came up once. The rearrangement joins TRBV29-1 to TRBJ1-1; D remains ambiguous. CDR3 length: 8 amino acids. V lost 7 bases and J lost 11, with 8 bases in between. From germline, CDR1 is SQVTM and CDR2 ANQGSEA. CDR3 protein: CSEGEAFF. The CDR3 DNA follows: TGCAGCGAGGGTGAGGCTTTCTTT.

The chain couples TRBV19 to TRBJ1-4; 10 bases are a match to TRBD1. This CDR3 comprises 14 residues. Trimming removed 7 bases from V and 10 bases from J; junction bases left unmatched: 9. In germline, CDR1 is LNHDA, CDR2 SQIVND (reference sequence). CDR3 DNA: TGTGCCAGTAAACCGGGACAGGGGTCTGGAAAACTGTTTTTT. This sequence encodes CASKPGQGSGKLFF.

The chain combines TRBV7-9 with TRBJ1-5; D might be TRBD1 (6 bases). The germline CDR1 and CDR2 sequences are SEHNR and FQNEAQ (reference sequence). V shed 8 bases and J shed 13 bases, with 21 bases lying between them. The CDR3 length is 13 residues. The CDR3 DNA reads TGTGCCAGCTCGTTTGGGGGCTTCGCAGGGCAGCATTTT. Translated, it gives CASSFGGFAGQHF.

This rearrangement joins TRBV5-1 to TRBJ2-2, with 11 bases matching TRBD1. This CDR3 region has 17 residues. CDR1 and CDR2 (germline): SGHRS, YFSETQ. V gave up 2 bases and J gave up 0 bases; unmatched junction bases: 3. CDR3 nucleotide sequence: TGCGCCAGCAGCTTACTGGGACAGGGGGCGAACACCGGGGAGCTGTTTTTT. As protein: CASSLLGQGANTGELFF.

The V and J genes are TRBV5-6 and TRBJ1-4, with D possibly matching TRBD1 (5 bases). Trimming shortened V by 0 bases and J by 5 bases, and 8 bases separated the two germline ends. The germline V gene encodes CDR1 SGHDT and CDR2 YYEEEE. This CDR3 region has 14 residues. CDR3 sequence reads: CASSLGPGNEKLFF. The CDR3 nucleotides read TGTGCCAGCAGCTTGGGGCCAGGGAATGAAAAACTGTTTTTT.

This chain connects TRBV2 to TRBJ2-7; tentative D call: TRBD1 (6 bases). The V and J ends lost 9 bases and 5 bases respectively, with 11 bases between them. Germline V gene lookup returns CDR1 SNHLY and CDR2 FYNNEI. This CDR3 contains 11 residues. The CDR3 DNA reads TGTGCCAGTCATACAGGGCACGAGCAGTACTTC. Translated, it gives CASHTGHEQYF.

V gene TRBV12-3 or TRBV12-4 combines with J gene TRBJ1-1; 7 bases match TRBD1. With 5 bases clipped from V and 13 bases from J, the junction kept 7 bases outside the gene matches. The CDR3 contains 11 residues. In nucleotides, the CDR3 is TGTGCCAGCAGTCTCGGACAGGTTAGTTTCTTT. It codes for CASSLGQVSFF.

This sequence joins TRBV7-2 and TRBJ1-3; possible D gene TRBD1, 6 bases. In germline, CDR1 is SGHTA, CDR2 FQGNSA. Deletions cut 1 base from V and 2 bases from J, with 6 bases between. This CDR3 region has 14 residues. CDR3 sequence (DNA): TGTGCCAGCAGCTTAGGGGACACTGGAAACACCATATATTTT. Residues: CASSLGDTGNTIYF.

J is TRBJ1-5 and V is TRBV6-6; 8 bases map to TRBD1. Germline V gene lookup returns CDR1 MNHNY and CDR2 SVGAGI (reference sequence). Trimming cost V 6 bases and J 3 bases; bases outside gene matches: 7. The CDR3 has 15 amino acids. The CDR3 region is CASSSDRGPNQPQHF. The DNA for the CDR3 is TGTGCCAGCAGCTCTGACAGGGGTCCCAATCAGCCCCAGCATTTT.

This clone has just one count. The chain couples TRBV4-2 to TRBJ1-3; TRBD1 is a possible D gene (6 bases). Germline lookup yields CDR1 LGHNA and CDR2 YNFKEQ. The CDR3 is made up of 14 amino acids. Trimming took 6 bases from V and 4 from J, leaving 13 bases between them. Written as DNA, the CDR3 is TGTGCCAGCAGTGGTGGGACACAAGGAAACACCATATATTTT. Protein: CASSGGTQGNTIYF.

This clone was observed a single time. V gene TRBV5-1 combines with J gene TRBJ1-4; 8 bases match TRBD1. This CDR3 comprises 15 residues. Germline CDR1 reads SGHRS; CDR2 reads YFSETQ. The J segment lost 7 bases and the V segment lost 0 bases, leaving 5 bases of the junction unmatched. The CDR3 DNA reads TGCGCCAGCAGCTTGGAGGGCAGGGGGCCTGAAAAACTGTTTTTT. Translated, it gives CASSLEGRGPEKLFF.

This chain uses TRBV10-3 with TRBJ2-1, with 15 nucleotides matching TRBD2. V was clipped by 0 bases and J by 5 bases; unmatched bases: 5. In germline, CDR1 is ENHRY, CDR2 SYGVKD. The CDR3 consists of 18 residues. CDR3 residues: CAISESLGLAGGNNEQFF. The CDR3 DNA is TGTGCCATCAGTGAGTCCCTCGGACTAGCGGGAGGGAACAATGAGCAGTTCTTC.

In this sample, this clone turned up once. This chain joins TRBV28 and TRBJ2-7; 8 bases map to TRBD2. The CDR3 sequence is 15 residues long. V shed 5 bases and J 5 bases; nucleotides not matched to a gene: 11. Germline V gene data show CDR1 as MDHEN and CDR2 as SYDVKM. Written as DNA, the CDR3 is TGTGCCAGCAGTACACCCGGGACTAGGTCCGACGAGCAGTACTTC. Protein: CASSTPGTRSDEQYF.

This clone is labeled medium-sized. The CDR3 is CASSEMGGVNQPQHF. The CDR3 nucleotides read TGTGCCAGCAGTGAAATGGGAGGGGTCAATCAGCCCCAGCATTTT. The chain recombines TRBV6-1 with TRBJ1-5; TRBD1 is a possible D gene (5 bases). The CDR3 sequence is 15 residues long. Trimming removed 2 bases at V and 3 bases at J, with 11 bases between. Germline-derived CDR1 and CDR2 are MNHNS and SASEGT.

This clone was seen at least ten times. V usage is TRBV18 and J usage is TRBJ2-7, with a possible D match to TRBD1 (6 bases). V was pared by 2 bases and J by 5 bases, with 13 bases between. This CDR3 is built from 14 residues. Per germline, CDR1 KGHSH and CDR2 LQKENI. The CDR3 DNA reads TGTGCCAGCTCACCAAGCGACAGGTCCAACGAGCAGTACTTC. Translated: CASSPSDRSNEQYF.

This clone was observed a single time. J is TRBJ1-6 and V is TRBV18; 10 bases are shared with TRBD1. Germline trimming cut 4 bases from V and 5 bases from J; bases unmatched to any gene: 2. Germline-derived CDR1 and CDR2 are KGHSH and LQKENI. This CDR3 comprises 15 residues. DNA of the CDR3: TGTGCCAGCTCACGAGGGACAGGGGATAATTCACCCCTCCACTTT. Amino acids: CASSRGTGDNSPLHF.

The CDR3 DNA reads as TGTGCCAGCAAAAAAGGGGGGACTAGCGGGAGGTGGGCCCCCTACGAGCAGTACTTC. As protein: CASKKGGTSGRWAPYEQYF. V and J are TRBV27 and TRBJ2-7; 15 nucleotides align to TRBD2. V gave up 7 bases and J gave up 2 bases; unmatched junction bases: 15. CDR1 is MNHEY and CDR2 is SMNVEV in the germline V gene (reference sequence). There are 19 residues in the CDR3.

V is TRBV28 and J is TRBJ1-1, with D hard to call. Trimming cost V 7 bases and J 3 bases, with 9 bases left between them. The CDR3 contains 12 residues. The germline V gene encodes CDR1 MDHEN and CDR2 SYDVKM. This chain's CDR3 is CASTSGYTEAFF. CDR3 nucleotide sequence: TGTGCCAGCACCTCGGGGTACACTGAAGCTTTCTTT.

This chain links TRBV6-1 with TRBJ1-1; D is ambiguous. V gave up 0 bases and J gave up 1 base, with 6 bases separating them. This CDR3 is 14 amino acids long. CDR1 and CDR2 (germline): MNHNS, SASEGT. This CDR3 reads CASSEAGQNTEAFF. Written as DNA, the CDR3 is TGTGCCAGCAGTGAAGCGGGCCAGAACACTGAAGCTTTCTTT.